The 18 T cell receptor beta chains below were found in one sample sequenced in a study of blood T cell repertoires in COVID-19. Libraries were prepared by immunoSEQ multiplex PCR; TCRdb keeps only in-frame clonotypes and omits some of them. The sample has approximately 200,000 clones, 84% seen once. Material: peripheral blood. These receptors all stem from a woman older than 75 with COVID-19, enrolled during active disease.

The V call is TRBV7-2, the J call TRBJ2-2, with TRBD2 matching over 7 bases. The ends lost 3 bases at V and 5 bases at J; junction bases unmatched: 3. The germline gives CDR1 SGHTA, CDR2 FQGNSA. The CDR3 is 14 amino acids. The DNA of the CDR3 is TGTGCCAGCAGCTTCGGGGGAGGGACCGGGGAGCTGTTTTTT. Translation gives CASSFGGGTGELFF. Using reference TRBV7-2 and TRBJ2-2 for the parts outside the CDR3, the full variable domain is GAGVSQSPSNKVTEKGKDVELRCDPISGHTALYWYRQSLGQGLEFLIYFQGNSAPDKSGLPSDRFSAERTGGSVSTLTIQRTQQEDSAVYLCASSFGGGTGELFFGEGSRLTVL.

The CDR3 nucleotides read TGTGCCAGCAGCTCCTACGGGCGGGGGGCAAACTACAATGAGCAGTTCTTC. Its translation is CASSSYGRGANYNEQFF. This sequence joins TRBV6-2 or TRBV6-3 and TRBJ2-1; TRBD2 aligns across 8 bases. Per germline, CDR1 MNHEY and CDR2 SVGEGT. Trimming removed 6 bases from V and 3 bases from J; junction bases left unmatched: 13. The CDR3 loop spans 17 amino acids.

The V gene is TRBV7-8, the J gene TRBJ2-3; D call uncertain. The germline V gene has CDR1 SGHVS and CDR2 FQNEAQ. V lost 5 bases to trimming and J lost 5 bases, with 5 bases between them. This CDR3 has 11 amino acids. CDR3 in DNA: TGTGCCAGCAGCGCGAAAGATACGCAGTATTTT. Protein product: CASSAKDTQYF.

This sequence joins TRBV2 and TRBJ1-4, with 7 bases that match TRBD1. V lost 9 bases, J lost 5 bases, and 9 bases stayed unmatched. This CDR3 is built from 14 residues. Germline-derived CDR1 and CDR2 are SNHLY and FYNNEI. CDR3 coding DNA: TGTGCCAGTCGAACAGGGGTGGCGAATGAAAAACTGTTTTTT. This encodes CASRTGVANEKLFF.

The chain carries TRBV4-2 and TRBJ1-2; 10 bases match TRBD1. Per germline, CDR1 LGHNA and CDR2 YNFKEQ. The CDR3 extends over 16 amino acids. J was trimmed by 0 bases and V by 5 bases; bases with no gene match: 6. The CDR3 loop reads CASSYGQGGANYGYTF. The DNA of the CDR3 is TGTGCCAGCAGCTACGGACAGGGGGGGGCTAACTATGGCTACACCTTC.

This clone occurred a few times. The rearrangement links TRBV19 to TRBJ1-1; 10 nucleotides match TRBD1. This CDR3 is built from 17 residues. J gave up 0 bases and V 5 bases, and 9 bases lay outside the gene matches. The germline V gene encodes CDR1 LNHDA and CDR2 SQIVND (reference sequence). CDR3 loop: CASSLRDRGLMNTEAFF. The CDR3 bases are TGTGCCAGTAGTCTCCGGGACAGGGGTCTCATGAACACTGAAGCTTTCTTT.

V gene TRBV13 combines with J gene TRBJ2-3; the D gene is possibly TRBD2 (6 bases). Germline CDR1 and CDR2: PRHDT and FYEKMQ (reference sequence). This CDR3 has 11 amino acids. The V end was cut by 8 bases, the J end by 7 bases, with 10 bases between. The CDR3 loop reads CASSRGYTQYF. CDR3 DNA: TGTGCCAGCTCCCGGGGGTATACGCAGTATTTT.

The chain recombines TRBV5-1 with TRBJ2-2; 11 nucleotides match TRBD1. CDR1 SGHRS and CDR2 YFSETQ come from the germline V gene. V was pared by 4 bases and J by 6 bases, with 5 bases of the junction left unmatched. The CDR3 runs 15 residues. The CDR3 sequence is CASSPGQGEAGELFF. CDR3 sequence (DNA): TGCGCCAGCAGCCCGGGACAGGGGGAGGCCGGGGAGCTGTTTTTT.

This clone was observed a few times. CDR3 in amino acids: CASSQGQGTTEAFF. Written as DNA, the CDR3 is TGTGCCAGCAGCCAAGGACAGGGAACCACTGAAGCTTTCTTT. The chain couples TRBV3-1 (or the pseudogene TRBV3-2) to TRBJ1-1; 7 bases align to TRBD1. CDR1 and CDR2 (germline): LGHDT, YNNKEL (reference sequence). This CDR3 contains 14 residues. V gave up 1 base and J gave up 4 bases; unmatched junction bases: 3.

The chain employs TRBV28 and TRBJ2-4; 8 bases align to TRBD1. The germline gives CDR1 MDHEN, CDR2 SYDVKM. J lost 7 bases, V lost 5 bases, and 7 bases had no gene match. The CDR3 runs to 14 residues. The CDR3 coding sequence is TGTGCCAGCAGTCCTGCCGGACAGGGTAACATTCAGTACTTC. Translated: CASSPAGQGNIQYF.

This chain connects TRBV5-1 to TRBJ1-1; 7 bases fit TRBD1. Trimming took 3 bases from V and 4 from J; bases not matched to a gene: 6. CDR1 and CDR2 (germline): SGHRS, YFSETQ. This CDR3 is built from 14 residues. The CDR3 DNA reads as TGCGCCAGCAGCTCTGGACAGGAAATCACTGAAGCTTTCTTT. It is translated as CASSSGQEITEAFF.

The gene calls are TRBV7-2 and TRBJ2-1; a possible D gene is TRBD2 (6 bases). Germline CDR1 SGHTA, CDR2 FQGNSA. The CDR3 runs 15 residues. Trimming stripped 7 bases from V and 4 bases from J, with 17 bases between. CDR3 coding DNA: TGTGCCAGCACCCCGAGGGAGGTCTCGTACAATGAGCAGTTCTTC. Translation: CASTPREVSYNEQFF.

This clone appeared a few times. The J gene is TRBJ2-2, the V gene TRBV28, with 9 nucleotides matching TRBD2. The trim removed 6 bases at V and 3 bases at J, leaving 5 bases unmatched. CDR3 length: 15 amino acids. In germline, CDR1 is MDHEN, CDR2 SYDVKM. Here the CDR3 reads CASSLAGMYTGELFF. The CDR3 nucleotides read TGTGCCAGCAGCCTAGCGGGGATGTACACCGGGGAGCTGTTTTTT.

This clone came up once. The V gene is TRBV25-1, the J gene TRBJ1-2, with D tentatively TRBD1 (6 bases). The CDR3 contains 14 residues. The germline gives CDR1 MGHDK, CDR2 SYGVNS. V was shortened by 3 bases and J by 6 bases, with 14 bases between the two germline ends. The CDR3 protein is CASSEPQGRHGYTF. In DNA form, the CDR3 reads TGTGCCAGCAGTGAGCCACAGGGAAGGCATGGCTACACCTTC.

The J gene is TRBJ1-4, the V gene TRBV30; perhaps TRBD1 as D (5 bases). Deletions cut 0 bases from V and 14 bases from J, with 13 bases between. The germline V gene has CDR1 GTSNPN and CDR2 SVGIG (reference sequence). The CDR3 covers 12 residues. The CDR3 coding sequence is TGTGCCTGGAGTGTACGCGGGAAGGGGCTGTTTTTT. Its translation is CAWSVRGKGLFF.

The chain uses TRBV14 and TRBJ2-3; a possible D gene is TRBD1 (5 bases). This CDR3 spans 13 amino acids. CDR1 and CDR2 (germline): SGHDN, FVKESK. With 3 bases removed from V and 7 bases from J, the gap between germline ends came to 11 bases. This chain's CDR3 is CASSHIDSYTQYF. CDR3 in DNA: TGTGCCAGCAGCCATATCGACAGTTATACGCAGTATTTT.

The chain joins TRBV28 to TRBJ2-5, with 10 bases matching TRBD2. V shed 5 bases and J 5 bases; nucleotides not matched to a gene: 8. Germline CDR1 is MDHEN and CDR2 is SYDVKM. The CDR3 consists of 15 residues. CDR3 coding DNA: TGTGCCAGCAGTAGCGGTAGCGGGGGGTTGGAGACCCAGTACTTC. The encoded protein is CASSSGSGGLETQYF.

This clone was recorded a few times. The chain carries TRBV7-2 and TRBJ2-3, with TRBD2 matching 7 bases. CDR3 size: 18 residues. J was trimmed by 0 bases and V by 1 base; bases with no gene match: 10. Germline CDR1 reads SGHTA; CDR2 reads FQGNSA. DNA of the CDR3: TGTGCCAGCAGCTTAGAACATGGCGGGGGACCTAGCACAGATACGCAGTATTTT. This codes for CASSLEHGGGPSTDTQYF.